The 32 T cell receptor beta chains below come from one sample, sequenced in a study of T cell responses to AZD1222 COVID-19 vaccine. Generated by immunoSEQ multiplex PCR, the TCRdb table keeps only in-frame clones and is missing some. Of about 120,000 clones in the sample, 65% to 85% were seen once. The material was peripheral blood, obtained on day 0 of AZD1222 vaccination. These receptors came from an adult in good health.

The chain carries TRBV7-9 and TRBJ1-3; D unclear. The CDR3 totals 12 residues. The ends were cut back, 2 bases at V and 6 bases at J, with 5 bases in the middle. Germline values: CDR1 SEHNR, CDR2 FQNEAQ (reference sequence). CDR3 protein: CASSLRENTIYF. CDR3 coding DNA: TGTGCCAGCAGCTTAAGGGAAAACACCATATATTTT.

This sequence joins TRBV29-1 and TRBJ1-2; TRBD1 matches at 8 bases. V lost 6 bases to trimming and J lost 7 bases; unmatched junction nucleotides: 10. CDR3 length: 13 residues. Germline V gene lookup returns CDR1 SQVTM and CDR2 ANQGSEA. CDR3 bases: TGCAGCGTCGCCGTCGGACAGGGAACTGGCTACACCTTC. Protein product: CSVAVGQGTGYTF.

The DNA for the CDR3 is TGTGCCAGCAGTGACTCCTCTAGCGGGGGGGCTTACAATGAGCAGTTCTTC. It encodes CASSDSSSGGAYNEQFF. V usage is TRBV6-4 and J usage is TRBJ2-1, with TRBD2 matching 12 bases. The V and J ends lost 0 bases and 4 bases, in that order; junction bases with no gene match: 4. The CDR3 consists of 17 residues. Germline CDR1 reads MRHNA; CDR2 reads SNTAGT.

The CDR3 sequence is CASSVSGNYGYTF. CDR3 in DNA: TGTGCCAGCAGCGTTTCGGGGAACTATGGCTACACCTTC. V gene TRBV9 combines with J gene TRBJ1-2, with D unresolved. Germline CDR1 and CDR2: SGDLS and YYNGEE. V lost 2 bases to trimming and J lost 2 bases, with 7 bases between them. The CDR3 runs 13 residues.

The rearrangement uses TRBV2 and TRBJ1-3; 7 bases agree with TRBD1. CDR1 and CDR2 (germline): SNHLY, FYNNEI. The CDR3 has 15 amino acids. V lost 6 bases, J lost 0 bases, and 5 bases stayed unmatched. This CDR3 is CASSPRQGSGNTIYF. Written as DNA, the CDR3 is TGTGCCAGCAGCCCCCGACAGGGCTCTGGAAACACCATATATTTT.

This chain links TRBV27 with TRBJ2-2, with 11 bases lining up with TRBD2. This CDR3 is built from 17 residues. The germline V gene has CDR1 MNHEY and CDR2 SMNVEV (reference sequence). The ends lost 2 bases at V and 1 base at J; junction bases unmatched: 3. The CDR3 DNA follows: TGTGCCAGCAGTTTACGGGGGACTAGCGGGAACACCGGGGAGCTGTTTTTT. Amino acid sequence: CASSLRGTSGNTGELFF.

This chain links TRBV9 with TRBJ2-7; D might be TRBD2 (6 bases). The CDR3 contains 14 residues. V lost 4 bases to trimming and J lost 2 bases, with 13 bases between them. From germline, CDR1 is SGDLS and CDR2 YYNGEE. CDR3 sequence: CASSPIGGPYEQYF. In nucleotides, the CDR3 is TGTGCCAGCAGCCCTATCGGAGGGCCCTACGAGCAGTACTTC.

The V call is TRBV6-5, the J call TRBJ1-6, with D unclear. The CDR3 has 13 residues. V shed 3 bases and J shed 6 bases, with 6 bases lying between them. CDR1 and CDR2 from the germline V gene are MNHEY and SVGAGI. The CDR3 sequence is CASSYDPNSPLHF. CDR3 sequence (DNA): TGTGCCAGCAGTTATGACCCTAATTCACCCCTCCACTTT.

The rearrangement uses TRBV6-2 or TRBV6-3 and TRBJ2-1; TRBD2 agrees at 11 bases. V shed 0 bases and J 15 bases; nucleotides not matched to a gene: 10. The germline CDR1 and CDR2 sequences are MNHEY and SVGEGT. This CDR3 region has 15 residues. The chain's CDR3 is CASSYSYLAGGFSFF. CDR3 nucleotides: TGTGCCAGCAGTTACTCGTATCTAGCGGGGGGTTTCTCGTTCTTC.

In regard to this clone: The same CDR3 is also encoded by other DNA sequences in this sample. This rearrangement joins TRBV5-6 to TRBJ2-7; tentative D call: TRBD1 (5 bases). From germline, CDR1 is SGHDT and CDR2 YYEEEE. Trimming stripped 0 bases from V and 4 bases from J, with 14 bases between. This CDR3 spans 15 amino acids. CDR3 bases: TGTGCCAGCAGCTTGGCCGGCCAGGGCGGTTACGAGCAGTACTTC. This gives the protein CASSLAGQGGYEQYF.

The chain recombines TRBV24-1 with TRBJ1-2; 8 positions match TRBD1. This CDR3 has 14 residues. V shed 11 bases, J shed 1 base, and the junction held 8 bases outside the gene matches. Per the germline V gene, CDR1 is KGHDR and CDR2 is SFDVKD. As DNA, the CDR3 is TGTGCCATTGCCGGGACAGGTGATAACTATGGCTACACCTTC. Its translation is CAIAGTGDNYGYTF.

CDR3 amino acids: CASSVGPKGGNYGYTF. CDR3 in DNA: TGTGCCAGCAGCGTAGGCCCCAAAGGGGGGAACTATGGCTACACCTTC. The chain uses TRBV9 and TRBJ1-2; a weak D match, TRBD1 (6 bases). The CDR3 is made up of 16 amino acids. Per germline, CDR1 SGDLS and CDR2 YYNGEE. Trimming removed 0 bases at V and 2 bases at J, with 14 bases between. Full variable domain (remainder filled in from reference TRBV9 and TRBJ1-2): DSGVTQTPKHLITATGQRVTLRCSPRSGDLSVYWYQQSLDQGLQFLIQYYNGEERAKGNILERFSAQQFPDLHSELNLSSLELGDSALYFCASSVGPKGGNYGYTFGSGTRLTVV.

This chain links TRBV28 with TRBJ2-5; 10 nucleotides line up with TRBD1. Germline V CDR1 and CDR2: MDHEN, SYDVKM. Trimming at V came to 3 bases and at J to 1 base, leaving 5 bases not matched to a gene. CDR3 length equals 16 residues. The CDR3 DNA is TGTGCCAGCAGTTTCTCGGGGACAGGGGCCCAAGAGACCCAGTACTTC. It yields the protein CASSFSGTGAQETQYF.

CDR3 sequence reads: CASSRLRGREHEQYF. The CDR3, as DNA: TGCGCCAGCAGCCGTCTCAGGGGGCGGGAACACGAGCAGTACTTC. V and J are TRBV5-1 and TRBJ2-7; 8 bases fit TRBD1. The CDR3 sequence is 15 residues long. Per the germline V gene, CDR1 is SGHRS and CDR2 is YFSETQ. Losses at the gene ends were 4 bases for V and 5 bases for J; bases not matched to a gene: 11.

The rearrangement joins TRBV18 to TRBJ1-6, with TRBD1 matching 8 bases. Germline V CDR1 and CDR2: KGHSH, LQKENI. This CDR3 has 16 amino acids. Trimming removed 4 bases from V and 9 bases from J; junction bases left unmatched: 11. The CDR3 reads CASSLDRGSMGSPLHF. As DNA, the CDR3 is TGTGCCAGCTCACTCGACAGGGGATCTATGGGTTCACCCCTCCACTTT. Filled out from reference TRBV18 and TRBJ1-6, the complete variable domain reads NAGVMQNPRHLVRRRGQEARLRCSPMKGHSHVYWYRQLPEEGLKFMVYLQKENIIDESGMPKERFSAEFPKEGPSILRIQQVVRGDSAAYFCASSLDRGSMGSPLHFGNGTRLTVT.

The chain links TRBV5-1 to TRBJ2-7; 10 bases align to TRBD2. In germline, CDR1 is SGHRS, CDR2 YFSETQ. This CDR3 spans 13 amino acids. V was clipped by 4 bases and J by 4 bases; unmatched bases: 2. The CDR3 DNA sequence: TGCGCCAGCAGCCAGCGGGAGGGGTACGAGCAGTACTTC. Its protein is CASSQREGYEQYF. The complete variable domain, with remaining parts taken from reference TRBV5-1 and TRBJ2-7, reads KAGVTQTPRYLIKTRGQQVTLSCSPISGHRSVSWYQQTPGQGLQFLFEYFSETQRNKGNFPGRFSGRQFSNSRSEMNVSTLELGDSALYLCASSQREGYEQYFGPGTRLTVT.

The CDR3 DNA is TGTGCCAGCAGCTTGGGTAACTATGGCTACACCTTC. This translates into CASSLGNYGYTF. This chain uses TRBV12-3 or TRBV12-4 with TRBJ1-2; D gene unclear. V lost 6 bases, J lost 1 base, and 6 bases lay in between. This CDR3 contains 12 residues.

This chain connects TRBV18 to TRBJ2-7; TRBD2 aligns across 7 bases. Trimming removed 6 bases from V and 0 bases from J; junction bases left unmatched: 11. This CDR3 comprises 16 residues. From germline, CDR1 is KGHSH and CDR2 LQKENI. The CDR3: CASSSGIGRASYEQYF. The CDR3 DNA reads TGTGCCAGCTCCTCCGGGATAGGGAGGGCCTCCTACGAGCAGTACTTC.

V and J are TRBV27 and TRBJ1-1, with 10 bases fitting TRBD1. The CDR3 is 12 amino acids. V lost 4 bases, J lost 8 bases, and 1 base stayed unmatched. Per the germline V gene, CDR1 is MNHEY and CDR2 is SMNVEV (reference sequence). The CDR3 region has the DNA TGTGCCAGCAGTTCGGGACAGGGGGAAGCTTTCTTT. Its translation is CASSSGQGEAFF.

This rearrangement joins TRBV5-1 to TRBJ1-2; TRBD1 matches at 8 bases. Germline CDR1 is SGHRS and CDR2 is YFSETQ. The CDR3 is made up of 15 amino acids. J lost 1 base, V lost 1 base, and 3 bases had no gene match. This CDR3 reads CASSLQGAVNYGYTF. The CDR3 nucleotides read TGCGCCAGCAGCTTGCAGGGGGCGGTTAACTATGGCTACACCTTC.

J is TRBJ1-2 and V is TRBV5-1, with TRBD1 matching over 8 bases. From germline, CDR1 is SGHRS and CDR2 YFSETQ. The CDR3 has 15 amino acids. V gave up 2 bases and J gave up 0 bases; unmatched junction bases: 3. CDR3 nucleotides: TGCGCCAGCAGCTTCACAGGGGGTTCTAACTATGGCTACACCTTC. It translates to CASSFTGGSNYGYTF.

J is TRBJ2-1 and V is TRBV14; tentative D call: TRBD1 (6 bases). Trimming removed 2 bases from V and 2 bases from J, with 10 bases in between. The CDR3 contains 15 residues. Germline CDR1 reads SGHDN; CDR2 reads FVKESK. CDR3 loop: CASSQYRVAYNEQFF. The CDR3 DNA reads as TGTGCCAGCAGCCAATACAGGGTGGCCTACAATGAGCAGTTCTTC. The full variable domain, rest sourced from reference TRBV14 and TRBJ2-1, is EAGVTQFPSHSVIEKGQTVTLRCDPISGHDNLYWYRRVMGKEIKFLLHFVKESKQDESGMPNNRFLAERTGGTYSTLKVQPAELEDSGVYFCASSQYRVAYNEQFFGPGTRLTVL.

CDR3 residues: CASSPSGGRVSTSEQYF. CDR3 nucleotide sequence: TGTGCCAGCTCACCATCGGGCGGGAGAGTCAGTACCAGCGAGCAGTACTTC. The chain uses TRBV18 and TRBJ2-7, with TRBD2 identical over 7 bases. The V segment lost 2 bases and the J segment 6 bases; nucleotides outside the gene matches: 16. Germline values: CDR1 KGHSH, CDR2 LQKENI. There are 17 residues in the CDR3.

Here the CDR3 DNA reads TGTGCCAGTAGCCCACAGGGGACTGAAGCTTTCTTT. Residues: CASSPQGTEAFF. This chain uses TRBV19 with TRBJ1-1; 7 bases match TRBD1. V shed 6 bases and J 5 bases; nucleotides not matched to a gene: 3. Germline lookup yields CDR1 LNHDA and CDR2 SQIVND (reference sequence). There are 12 residues in the CDR3.

The chain couples TRBV7-9 to TRBJ1-5; TRBD1 aligns across 7 bases. This CDR3 contains 15 residues. V was pared by 5 bases and J by 6 bases, with 10 bases of the junction left unmatched. Germline V lookup: CDR1 SEHNR, CDR2 FQNEAQ (reference sequence). The CDR3 sequence: CASSTGTAQGQPQHF. The CDR3 DNA sequence: TGTGCCAGCAGCACTGGGACAGCCCAAGGTCAGCCCCAGCATTTT.

This clone has only a few counts. The V and J genes are TRBV30 and TRBJ1-3, with D possibly being TRBD1 (6 bases). V dropped 3 bases and J dropped 0 bases, with 15 bases sitting between them. The CDR3 consists of 16 residues. CDR1 GTSNPN and CDR2 SVGIG come from the germline V gene (reference sequence). The CDR3 DNA is TGTGCCTGGAGCCTTGGGGACATTCGCTCTGGAAACACCATATATTTT. Translation: CAWSLGDIRSGNTIYF.

The chain links TRBV9 to TRBJ1-4, with D perhaps TRBD1 (6 bases). Trimming cost V 0 bases and J 7 bases, with 13 bases left between them. There are 15 residues in the CDR3. CDR1 and CDR2 from the germline V gene are SGDLS and YYNGEE. The DNA for the CDR3 is TGTGCCAGCAGCGTAGCTGGGGGGGCACTTGAAAAACTGTTTTTT. As protein: CASSVAGGALEKLFF.

This chain connects TRBV4-3 to TRBJ1-2; possibly TRBD1 for D (5 bases). From germline, CDR1 is LGHNA and CDR2 YSLEER. The CDR3 is 13 residues long. V lost 0 bases, J lost 6 bases, and 8 bases lay in between. This CDR3 reads CASSQDRGNGYTF. The CDR3 nucleotides read TGCGCCAGCAGCCAAGATAGGGGAAATGGCTACACCTTC.

This clone was detected only once. The gene calls are TRBV3-1 (or the pseudogene TRBV3-2) and TRBJ1-2, with D perhaps matching TRBD1 (6 bases). The CDR3 sequence is 13 residues long. In germline, CDR1 is LGHDT, CDR2 YNNKEL (reference sequence). The ends were cut back, 1 base at V and 6 bases at J, with 9 bases in the middle. CDR3 DNA: TGTGCCAGCAGCCAAGGGCAGGGGAATGGCTACACCTTC. The encoded protein is CASSQGQGNGYTF.

This clone appeared once. Other DNA sequences of this sample code for an identical CDR3. V gene TRBV2 combines with J gene TRBJ1-6, with 8 bases fitting TRBD1. The CDR3 spans 15 residues. Germline trimming cut 1 base from V and 9 bases from J; bases unmatched to any gene: 5. In germline, CDR1 is SNHLY, CDR2 FYNNEI. This CDR3 is CASSEEQGARSPLHF. For the CDR3, the DNA is TGTGCCAGCAGTGAAGAGCAGGGGGCGCGTTCACCCCTCCACTTT.

The chain combines TRBV7-9 with TRBJ1-1, with a possible D match to TRBD1 (6 bases). Germline V gene lookup returns CDR1 SEHNR and CDR2 FQNEAQ (reference sequence). Between the trimmed V and J ends, which lost 3 bases and 4 bases, there was a span of 12 bases. The CDR3 is 14 residues long. The CDR3 nucleotides are TGTGCCAGCAGCTTCGGCAAAGGGGGCACTGAAGCTTTCTTT. Its protein product is CASSFGKGGTEAFF.

The chain is built from TRBV28 and TRBJ1-6; D is undetermined. The germline V gene encodes CDR1 MDHEN and CDR2 SYDVKM. The length of the CDR3 is 13 residues. Trimming stripped 5 bases from V and 6 bases from J, with 8 bases between. The CDR3 spells CASSLTANSPLHF. In nucleotides, the CDR3 is TGTGCCAGCAGTCTCACAGCTAATTCACCCCTCCACTTT.